The 8 T cell receptor beta chains given below trace back to one sample, sequenced in a study of T cells in Graves' hyperthyroidism and ophthalmopathy. Amplified regions were TCR beta CDR3 sequences from RNA transcripts. In the first-round RT-PCR of the TCR CDR3, the HTBI primer set was used. In TCRdb, the multiplex PCR reads were re-called with MiXCR into one record per CDR3 protein. The sample lists a few hundred thousand distinct CDR3 sequences, approximately 23% seen once, with around 50% in the top ten. The sequenced sample was blood. The receptor source for this set is a woman in her seventies with Graves' ophthalmopathy.

This clonotype was seen more than once but under ten times. The chain carries TRBV5-1 and TRBJ2-1; D may be TRBD1 or TRBD2 (5 bases each). The CDR3 has 16 residues. V gave up 0 bases and J gave up 2 bases, with 12 bases separating them. CDR1 and CDR2 (germline): SGHRS, YFSETQ. CDR3 sequence (DNA): TGCGCCAGCAGCTTGGGGCAGAGGGGCGCCTACAATGAGCAGTTCTTC. Residues: CASSLGQRGAYNEQFF.

The chain has TRBV29-1 and TRBJ2-7, with 9 bases identical to TRBD1. The germline V gene encodes CDR1 SQVTM and CDR2 ANQGSEA. The V segment lost 8 bases and the J segment 0 bases; nucleotides outside the gene matches: 5. The CDR3 has 13 amino acids. The CDR3 sequence: CSTMTGGSYEQYF. CDR3 DNA sequence: TGCAGCACTATGACAGGGGGCTCCTACGAGCAGTACTTC.

The sample holds a few counts of this clonotype. V usage is TRBV28 and J usage is TRBJ2-7, with 8 bases aligning to TRBD2. This CDR3 region has 16 residues. V was pared by 6 bases and J by 3 bases, with 13 bases of the junction left unmatched. Germline CDR1 MDHEN, CDR2 SYDVKM. The CDR3 coding sequence is TGTGCCAGCAGCCCTGGCGGGGGGCTCTCTAACTACGAGCAGTACTTC. Its protein product is CASSPGGGLSNYEQYF.

The genes are TRBV20-1 and TRBJ2-1; a possible D gene is TRBD2 (6 bases). Germline-derived CDR1 and CDR2 are DFQATT and SNEGSKA (reference sequence). The CDR3 runs 14 residues. V lost 0 bases and J lost 5, with 11 bases in between. CDR3 sequence reads: CSARDGGIHNEQFF. CDR3 coding DNA: TGCAGTGCTAGAGATGGCGGGATTCACAATGAGCAGTTCTTC.

The V gene is TRBV9, the J gene TRBJ2-7; a possible D gene is TRBD1 (6 bases). CDR1 and CDR2 (germline): SGDLS, YYNGEE. The CDR3 contains 14 residues. Trimming stripped 2 bases from V and 3 bases from J, with 12 bases between. The CDR3 loop reads CASSVGQEGYEQYF. The CDR3 nucleotides are TGTGCCAGCAGCGTGGGACAAGAGGGCTACGAGCAGTACTTC.

This clonotype was counted a few times. The chain is built from TRBV11-2 and TRBJ2-7, with D uncertain. CDR1 and CDR2 (germline): SGHAT, FQNNGV. Trimming stripped 2 bases from V and 3 bases from J, with 11 bases between. The CDR3 covers 14 residues. The CDR3 is CASSLYSSSYEQYF. The CDR3 DNA reads TGTGCCAGCAGCTTATACTCTTCTAGCTACGAGCAGTACTTC.

This clonotype was counted a few times. The gene calls are TRBV5-1 and TRBJ2-7; 8 nucleotides match TRBD2. J lost 5 bases, V lost 4 bases, and 5 bases had no gene match. This CDR3 spans 13 amino acids. Germline V gene sequence: CDR1 SGHRS, CDR2 YFSETQ. CDR3 residues: CASSPGGVHEQYF. CDR3 DNA sequence: TGCGCCAGCAGCCCCGGGGGGGTCCACGAGCAGTACTTC. Using reference TRBV5-1 and TRBJ2-7 for the parts outside the CDR3, the full variable domain is KAGVTQTPRYLIKTRGQQVTLSCSPISGHRSVSWYQQTPGQGLQFLFEYFSETQRNKGNFPGRFSGRQFSNSRSEMNVSTLELGDSALYLCASSPGGVHEQYFGPGTRLTVT.

The chain couples TRBV28 to TRBJ2-3; weak D call: TRBD2 (6 bases). Germline-derived CDR1 and CDR2 are MDHEN and SYDVKM. V was shortened by 9 bases and J by 1 base, with 11 bases between the two germline ends. CDR3 length: 13 amino acids. Here the CDR3 reads CASLAVRTDTQYF. In DNA, the CDR3 is TGTGCCAGTTTAGCGGTCCGCACAGATACGCAGTATTTT.